One and the same sample provided the 8 T cell receptor beta chains below, sequenced in a study of CD8 T cells in Susac syndrome (dated by TCRdb to between 2017 and 2020). Library prep was done by the immunoSEQ multiplex PCR assay. RNA was extracted with the RNeasy kit and about 0.5 to 1 ug was reverse transcribed using random hexamers. In TCRdb, the public reads were trimmed at Q25 with fastp and aligned with MiXCR, with productive beta chains retained. CDR3 protein duplicates are merged, each entry listing the most common genes and DNA. Here the sample has hundreds of thousands of distinct CDR3 sequences; approximately 85% occur a single time. Together, the top ten hold 0.09% to 0.15% of the sample. Input material: CD8+ T cells from PBMCs. These receptors were collected from a human donor with multiple sclerosis.

This clonotype was detected only a few times. The chain combines TRBV5-6 with TRBJ2-7; no definite D call. V was shortened by 4 bases and J by 6 bases, with 11 bases between the two germline ends. From germline, CDR1 is SGHDT and CDR2 YYEEEE. The length of the CDR3 is 12 residues. In DNA form, the CDR3 reads TGTGCCAGCAGCAACCCCCAGGCCGAGCAGTACTTC. This gives the protein CASSNPQAEQYF.

This clonotype was counted between two and nine times. The gene calls are TRBV27 and TRBJ1-1; tentatively, D is TRBD1 (5 bases). This CDR3 contains 11 residues. Germline V CDR1 and CDR2: MNHEY, SMNVEV (reference sequence). V was pared by 7 bases and J by 5 bases, with 8 bases between. The CDR3, as DNA: TGTGCCAGCATTCGGGGGACTGAAGCTTTCTTT. Amino acids: CASIRGTEAFF.

This clonotype was seen a few times. The chain couples TRBV28 to TRBJ1-2; 7 bases match TRBD1. The CDR3 loop spans 18 amino acids. In germline, CDR1 is MDHEN, CDR2 SYDVKM. V lost 6 bases, J lost 12 bases, and 28 bases stayed unmatched. The CDR3 protein is CASSTPPGTVVSSRRDTF. The CDR3 DNA follows: TGTGCCAGCAGCACACCCCCGGGGACAGTAGTTTCAAGTCGCCGGGACACCTTC.

The chain joins TRBV4-1 to TRBJ1-5; D gene ambiguous. Germline values: CDR1 MGHRA, CDR2 YSYEKL. Trimming stripped 3 bases from V and 0 bases from J, with 12 bases between. The CDR3 sequence is 16 residues long. The CDR3: CASSQRPWDSNQPQHF. The CDR3 DNA follows: TGCGCCAGCAGCCAGAGACCTTGGGATAGCAATCAGCCCCAGCATTTT.

The chain carries TRBV20-1 and TRBJ2-7, with D possibly being TRBD1 or TRBD2 (6 bases each). Trimming pared 1 base from V and 2 bases from J, leaving 21 bases between. Germline CDR1 and CDR2: DFQATT and SNEGSKA (reference sequence). This CDR3 region has 17 residues. CDR3 in DNA: TGCAGTGCTAGAGGGGGGGCGAATTCTACCCCAACCTACGAGCAGTACTTC. It encodes CSARGGANSTPTYEQYF.

The chain combines TRBV12-3 or TRBV12-4 with TRBJ1-2, with 7 bases fitting TRBD1. V lost 4 bases to trimming and J lost 4 bases; unmatched junction nucleotides: 12. CDR3 length: 16 residues. CDR3: CASSSLQGLTFYGYTF. The CDR3 nucleotides are TGTGCCAGCAGTTCCTTACAGGGGTTGACTTTCTATGGCTACACCTTC.

The CDR3 bases are TGTGCCAGCAGCCAAGAACCCCTGAACACTGAAGCTTTCTTT. This gives the protein CASSQEPLNTEAFF. The V and J genes are TRBV3-1 and TRBJ1-1; D not certain. The CDR3 sequence is 14 residues long. Trimming left V 0 bases short and J 0 bases short, with 5 bases between. The germline gives CDR1 LGHDT, CDR2 YNNKEL (reference sequence).

The chain employs TRBV29-1 and TRBJ2-7; 13 nucleotides align to TRBD2. The CDR3 spans 17 residues. Germline V gives CDR1 SQVTM, CDR2 ANQGSEA. The ends lost 4 bases at V and 9 bases at J; junction bases unmatched: 18. The CDR3 nucleotides are TGCAGCGTTGGCGGAGAAGGGACTAGCGGGATTCGCCGCGGGCAGTACTTC. Encoded protein: CSVGGEGTSGIRRGQYF.